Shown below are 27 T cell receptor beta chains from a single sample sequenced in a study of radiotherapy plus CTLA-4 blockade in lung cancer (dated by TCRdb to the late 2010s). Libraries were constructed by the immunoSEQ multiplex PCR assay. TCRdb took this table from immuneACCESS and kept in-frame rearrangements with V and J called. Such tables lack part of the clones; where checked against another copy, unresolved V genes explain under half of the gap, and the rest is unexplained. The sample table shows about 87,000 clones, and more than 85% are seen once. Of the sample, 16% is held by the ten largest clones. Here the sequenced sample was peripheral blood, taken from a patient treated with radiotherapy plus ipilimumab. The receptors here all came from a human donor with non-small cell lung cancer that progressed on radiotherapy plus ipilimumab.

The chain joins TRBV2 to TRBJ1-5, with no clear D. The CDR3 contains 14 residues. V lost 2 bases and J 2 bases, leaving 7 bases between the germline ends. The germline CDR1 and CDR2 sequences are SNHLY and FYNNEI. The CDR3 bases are TGTGCCAGCAGTGAAACAGAAGGCAATCAGCCCCAGCATTTT. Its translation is CASSETEGNQPQHF.

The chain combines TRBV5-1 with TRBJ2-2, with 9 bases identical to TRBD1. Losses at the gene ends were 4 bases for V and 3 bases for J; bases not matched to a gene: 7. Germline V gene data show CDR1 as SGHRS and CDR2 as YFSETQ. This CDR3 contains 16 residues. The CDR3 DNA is TGCGCCAGCAGCATAGGACAGGGGTCTTACACCGGGGAGCTGTTTTTT. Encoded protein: CASSIGQGSYTGELFF. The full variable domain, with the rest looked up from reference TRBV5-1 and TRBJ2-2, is KAGVTQTPRYLIKTRGQQVTLSCSPISGHRSVSWYQQTPGQGLQFLFEYFSETQRNKGNFPGRFSGRQFSNSRSEMNVSTLELGDSALYLCASSIGQGSYTGELFFGEGSRLTVL.

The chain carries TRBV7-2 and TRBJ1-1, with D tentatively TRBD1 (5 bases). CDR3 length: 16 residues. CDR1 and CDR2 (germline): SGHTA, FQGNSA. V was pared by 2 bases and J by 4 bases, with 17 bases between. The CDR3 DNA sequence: TGTGCCAGCAGCTTAAGGACGGGACCGCTGGGCACTGAAGCTTTCTTT. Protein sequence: CASSLRTGPLGTEAFF.

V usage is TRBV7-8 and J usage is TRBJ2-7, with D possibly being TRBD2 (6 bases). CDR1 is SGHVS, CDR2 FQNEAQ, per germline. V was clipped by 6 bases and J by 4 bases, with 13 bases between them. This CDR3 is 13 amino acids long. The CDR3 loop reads CASRLAGGYEQYF. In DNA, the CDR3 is TGTGCCAGCAGACTAGCTGGGGGATACGAGCAGTACTTC.

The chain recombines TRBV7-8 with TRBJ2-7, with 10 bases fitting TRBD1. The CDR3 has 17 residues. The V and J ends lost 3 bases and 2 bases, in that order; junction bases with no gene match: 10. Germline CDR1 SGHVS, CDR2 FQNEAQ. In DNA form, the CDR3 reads TGTGCCAGCAGCTTCACTCGGGACAGGGGACTAACCTACGAGCAGTACTTC. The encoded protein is CASSFTRDRGLTYEQYF.

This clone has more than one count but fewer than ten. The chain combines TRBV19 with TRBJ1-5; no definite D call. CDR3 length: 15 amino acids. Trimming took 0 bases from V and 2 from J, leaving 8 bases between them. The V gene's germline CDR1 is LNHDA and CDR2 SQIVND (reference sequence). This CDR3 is CASSIEPEGNQPQHF. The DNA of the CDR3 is TGTGCCAGTAGTATAGAACCGGAGGGCAATCAGCCCCAGCATTTT.

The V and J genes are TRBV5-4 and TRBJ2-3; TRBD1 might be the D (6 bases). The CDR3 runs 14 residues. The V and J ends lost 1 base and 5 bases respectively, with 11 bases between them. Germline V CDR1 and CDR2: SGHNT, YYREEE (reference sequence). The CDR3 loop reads CASSLRGGLDTQYF. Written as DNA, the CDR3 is TGTGCCAGCAGCTTGAGAGGGGGTTTAGATACGCAGTATTTT.

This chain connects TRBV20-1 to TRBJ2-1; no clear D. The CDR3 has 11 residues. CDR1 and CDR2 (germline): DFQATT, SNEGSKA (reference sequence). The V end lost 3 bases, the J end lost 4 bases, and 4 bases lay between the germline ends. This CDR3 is CSASHYNEQFF. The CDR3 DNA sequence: TGCAGTGCTAGCCATTACAATGAGCAGTTCTTC.

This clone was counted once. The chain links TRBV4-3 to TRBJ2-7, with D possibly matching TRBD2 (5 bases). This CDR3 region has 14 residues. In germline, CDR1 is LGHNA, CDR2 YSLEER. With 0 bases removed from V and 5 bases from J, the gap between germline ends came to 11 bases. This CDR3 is CASSQDRGINEQYF. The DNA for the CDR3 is TGCGCCAGCAGCCAAGATCGAGGGATCAACGAGCAGTACTTC.

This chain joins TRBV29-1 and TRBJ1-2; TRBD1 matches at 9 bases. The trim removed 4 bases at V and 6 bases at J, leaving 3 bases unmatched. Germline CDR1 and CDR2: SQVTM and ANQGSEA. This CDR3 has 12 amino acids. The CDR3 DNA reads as TGCAGCGTTGTGGGACAGGGCGATGGCTACACCTTC. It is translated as CSVVGQGDGYTF.

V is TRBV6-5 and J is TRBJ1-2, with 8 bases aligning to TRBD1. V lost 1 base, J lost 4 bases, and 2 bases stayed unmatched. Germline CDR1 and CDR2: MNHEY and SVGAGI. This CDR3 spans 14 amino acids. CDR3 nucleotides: TGTGCCAGCAGTTACTTGGGACAGGCCTATGGCTACACCTTC. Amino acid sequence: CASSYLGQAYGYTF.

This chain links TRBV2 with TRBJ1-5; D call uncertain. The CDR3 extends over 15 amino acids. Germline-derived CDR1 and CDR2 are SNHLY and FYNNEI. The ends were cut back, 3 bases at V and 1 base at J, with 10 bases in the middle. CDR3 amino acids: CASSEARQSNQPQHF. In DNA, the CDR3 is TGTGCCAGCAGTGAGGCTCGGCAGAGCAATCAGCCCCAGCATTTT.

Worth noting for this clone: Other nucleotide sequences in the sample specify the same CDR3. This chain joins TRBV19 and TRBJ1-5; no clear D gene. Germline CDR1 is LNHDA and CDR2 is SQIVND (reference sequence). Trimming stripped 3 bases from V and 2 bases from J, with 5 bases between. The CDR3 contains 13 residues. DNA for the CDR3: TGTGCCAGTAGTATCGGAGGCAATCAGCCCCAGCATTTT. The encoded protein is CASSIGGNQPQHF.

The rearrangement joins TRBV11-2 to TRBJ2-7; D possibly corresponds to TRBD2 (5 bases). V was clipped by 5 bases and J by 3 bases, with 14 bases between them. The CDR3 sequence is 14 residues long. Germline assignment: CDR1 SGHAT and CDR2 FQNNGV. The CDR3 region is CASSPGPGVYEQYF. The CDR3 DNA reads TGTGCCAGCAGCCCAGGCCCCGGGGTCTACGAGCAGTACTTC. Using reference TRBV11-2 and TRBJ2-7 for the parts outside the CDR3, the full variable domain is EAGVAQSPRYKIIEKRQSVAFWCNPISGHATLYWYQQILGQGPKLLIQFQNNGVVDDSQLPKDRFSAERLKGVDSTLKIQPAKLEDSAVYLCASSPGPGVYEQYFGPGTRLTVT.

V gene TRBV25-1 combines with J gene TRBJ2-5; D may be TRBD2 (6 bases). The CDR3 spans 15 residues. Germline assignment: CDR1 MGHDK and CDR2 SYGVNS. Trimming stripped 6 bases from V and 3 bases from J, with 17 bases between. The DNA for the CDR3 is TGTGCCAGCAGCACCGGGACCCCGGGGGAAGAGACCCAGTACTTC. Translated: CASSTGTPGEETQYF. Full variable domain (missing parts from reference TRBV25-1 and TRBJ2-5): EADIYQTPRYLVIGTGKKITLECSQTMGHDKMYWYQQDPGMELHLIHYSYGVNSTEKGDLSSESTVSRIRTEHFPLTLESARPSHTSQYLCASSTGTPGEETQYFGPGTRLLVL.

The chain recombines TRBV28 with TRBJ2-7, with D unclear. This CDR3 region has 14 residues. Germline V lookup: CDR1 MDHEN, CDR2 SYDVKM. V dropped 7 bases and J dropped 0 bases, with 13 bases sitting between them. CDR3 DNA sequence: TGTGCCAGCAAGGACGGCTTTAGCTCCTACGAGCAGTACTTC. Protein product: CASKDGFSSYEQYF.

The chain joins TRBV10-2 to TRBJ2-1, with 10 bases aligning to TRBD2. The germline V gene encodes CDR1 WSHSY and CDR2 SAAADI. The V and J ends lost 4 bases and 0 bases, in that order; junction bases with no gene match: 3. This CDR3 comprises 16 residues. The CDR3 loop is CASSAQRGGSYNEQFF. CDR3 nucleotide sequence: TGCGCCAGCAGTGCCCAGCGGGGGGGCTCCTACAATGAGCAGTTCTTC.

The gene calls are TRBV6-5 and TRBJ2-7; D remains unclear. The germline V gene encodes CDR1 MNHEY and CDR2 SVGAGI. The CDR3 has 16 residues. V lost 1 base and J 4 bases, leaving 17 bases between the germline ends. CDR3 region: CASSYWPVQRTYEQYF. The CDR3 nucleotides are TGTGCCAGCAGTTACTGGCCGGTACAGCGAACTTACGAGCAGTACTTC.

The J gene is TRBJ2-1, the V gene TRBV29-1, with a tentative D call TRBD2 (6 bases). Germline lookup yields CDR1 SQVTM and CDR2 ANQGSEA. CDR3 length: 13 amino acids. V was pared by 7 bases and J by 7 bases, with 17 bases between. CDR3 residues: CSGGGRLGNEQFF. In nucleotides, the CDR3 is TGCAGCGGGGGAGGACGTTTGGGAAATGAGCAGTTCTTC.

The CDR3 DNA sequence: TGTGCCAGCAGTTACTGGTTCTCCAACTCTGGAAACACCATATATTTT. As protein: CASSYWFSNSGNTIYF. This chain links TRBV6-6 with TRBJ1-3, with D unclear. Trimming left V 1 base short and J 0 bases short, with 10 bases between. This CDR3 comprises 16 residues. Germline V CDR1 and CDR2: MNHNY, SVGAGI (reference sequence).

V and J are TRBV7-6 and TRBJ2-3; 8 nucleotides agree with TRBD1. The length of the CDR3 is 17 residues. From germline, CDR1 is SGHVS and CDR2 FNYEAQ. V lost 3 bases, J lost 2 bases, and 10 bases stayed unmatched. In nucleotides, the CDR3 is TGTGCCAGCAGCTTCCCAGAGTCGGGACAGGACACAGATACGCAGTATTTT. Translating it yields CASSFPESGQDTDTQYF.

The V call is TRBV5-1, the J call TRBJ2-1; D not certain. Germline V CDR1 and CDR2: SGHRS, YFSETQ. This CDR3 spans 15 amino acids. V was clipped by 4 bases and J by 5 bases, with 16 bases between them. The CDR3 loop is CASSPRPTLNNEQFF. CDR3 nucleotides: TGCGCCAGCAGCCCGAGACCCACTTTAAACAATGAGCAGTTCTTC.

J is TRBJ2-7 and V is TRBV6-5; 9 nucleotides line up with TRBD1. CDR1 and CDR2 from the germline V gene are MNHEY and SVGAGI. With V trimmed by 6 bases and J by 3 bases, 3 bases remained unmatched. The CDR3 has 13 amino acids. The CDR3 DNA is TGTGCCAGCAGGACAGGGGGGGGCTACGAGCAGTACTTC. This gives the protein CASRTGGGYEQYF.

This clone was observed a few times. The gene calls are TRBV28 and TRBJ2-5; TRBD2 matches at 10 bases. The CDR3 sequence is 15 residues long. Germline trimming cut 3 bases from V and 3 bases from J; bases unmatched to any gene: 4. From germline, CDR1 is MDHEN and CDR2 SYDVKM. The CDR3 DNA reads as TGTGCCAGCAGTTTTCCAGCGGGGGGGAAAGAGACCCAGTACTTC. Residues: CASSFPAGGKETQYF. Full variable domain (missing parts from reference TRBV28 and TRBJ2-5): DVKVTQSSRYLVKRTGEKVFLECVQDMDHENMFWYRQDPGLGLRLIYFSYDVKMKEKGDIPEGYSVSREKKERFSLILESASTNQTSMYLCASSFPAGGKETQYFGPGTRLLVL.

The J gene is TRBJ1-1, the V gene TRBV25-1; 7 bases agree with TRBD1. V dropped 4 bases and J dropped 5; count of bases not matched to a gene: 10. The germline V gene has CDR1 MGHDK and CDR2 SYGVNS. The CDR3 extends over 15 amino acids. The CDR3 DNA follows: TGTGCCAGCAGTGTCTTAGAGGGGGCATATACTGAAGCTTTCTTT. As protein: CASSVLEGAYTEAFF.

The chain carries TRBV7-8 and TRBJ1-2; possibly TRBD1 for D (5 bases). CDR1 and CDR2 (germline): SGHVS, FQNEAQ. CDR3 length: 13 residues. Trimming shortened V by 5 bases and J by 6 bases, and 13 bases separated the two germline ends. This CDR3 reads CASSASVRDGYTF. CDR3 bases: TGTGCCAGCAGCGCCTCGGTCAGGGATGGCTACACCTTC.

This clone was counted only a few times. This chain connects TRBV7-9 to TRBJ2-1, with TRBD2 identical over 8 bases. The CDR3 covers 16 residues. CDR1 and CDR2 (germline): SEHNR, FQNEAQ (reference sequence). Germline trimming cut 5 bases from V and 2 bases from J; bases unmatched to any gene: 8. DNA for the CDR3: TGTGCCAGCAGCCCGATCGGACTAGCAGCCTACAATGAGCAGTTCTTC. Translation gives CASSPIGLAAYNEQFF.